What follows is one TCR beta chain and its context. What it recognizes is unknown. This sample is part of a study of identical twins. General observations from the study: Carriage of fewer insertions was seen in abundant cord blood beta clonotypes, whereas memory repertoires showed none. The study reached conclusions through statistical analysis that was cross-sectional, not following the same donors.

Germline assignment: CDR1 KGHDR and CDR2 SFDVKD. V shed 4 bases, J shed 6 bases, and the junction held 7 bases outside the gene matches. There are 16 residues in the CDR3. Each CDR3 protein is one row after TCRdb ran MiXCR on the 5' RACE reads. The data hold approximately 470,000 distinct CDR3 sequences, with 14% observed a single time. These same records also appear under a second study, on yellow fever vaccine responses in identical twins. That work adds: Reported findings indicate that twins' vaccine T cell responses seemed partially convergent, partially personalized.

Input material: CD4+ T cells sorted from blood. The rearrangement joins TRBV24-1 to TRBJ2-1; 11 bases agree with TRBD2. This clonotype originated in a woman aged 18-29 years in good health. The CDR3 DNA reads TGTGCCACCAGTGACCCTAGCGGGGGGACCCCCAATGAGCAGTTCTTC. As protein: CATSDPSGGTPNEQFF.